Each of the 30 T cell receptor beta chains below was sequenced from the same sample in a study of cytomegalovirus exposure and HLA in healthy donors. In the PCR, 60 Vbeta and 13 Jbeta primers were used. The repertoire was sequenced with immunoSEQ multiplex PCR; TCRdb's copy has only in-frame clones and lacks some. The sample contains around 130,000 clones, roughly 79% of which appear only once. The sequenced sample was PBMCs. These receptors were taken from a woman aged 18 to 35 in good health and CMV-seronegative.

The V call is TRBV7-9, the J call TRBJ1-2, with 7 bases lining up with TRBD1. CDR3 length equals 15 residues. The germline CDR1 and CDR2 sequences are SEHNR and FQNEAQ (reference sequence). J lost 2 bases, V lost 5 bases, and 8 bases had no gene match. The CDR3 sequence: CASSHRRGQNYGYTF. The CDR3 DNA reads TGTGCCAGCAGCCACCGGAGGGGGCAAAACTATGGCTACACCTTC.

The CDR3 is CASSPGPRIGAFF. DNA for the CDR3: TGTGCCAGCAGCCCAGGGCCCCGTATTGGAGCTTTCTTT. The chain recombines TRBV6-5 with TRBJ1-1; a possible D gene is TRBD1 (5 bases). This CDR3 comprises 13 residues. The germline V gene encodes CDR1 MNHEY and CDR2 SVGAGI. V lost 6 bases to trimming and J lost 10 bases, with 18 bases between them.

The chain joins TRBV29-1 to TRBJ1-4; TRBD1 matches 10 bases. CDR1 SQVTM and CDR2 ANQGSEA come from the germline V gene. The CDR3 contains 13 residues. Losses at the gene ends were 6 bases for V and 3 bases for J; bases not matched to a gene: 1. The CDR3 sequence: CSVGQGPNEKLFF. CDR3 nucleotide sequence: TGCAGCGTGGGACAGGGGCCTAATGAAAAACTGTTTTTT.

The V call is TRBV2, the J call TRBJ2-3; D is perhaps TRBD1 (5 bases). V lost 6 bases to trimming and J lost 3 bases, with 7 bases between them. This CDR3 spans 12 amino acids. Per the germline V gene, CDR1 is SNHLY and CDR2 is FYNNEI. This CDR3 reads CASSPGTDTQYF. The CDR3 region has the DNA TGTGCCAGCAGCCCAGGGACAGATACGCAGTATTTT.

This clone was seen only once. The chain recombines TRBV14 with TRBJ1-1; D uncertain. With 4 bases removed from V and 7 bases from J, the gap between germline ends came to 19 bases. The germline gives CDR1 SGHDN, CDR2 FVKESK. This CDR3 region has 15 residues. For the CDR3, the DNA is TGTGCCAGCAGCCCGAGCTGGGCGGCTGGACTTGAAGCTTTCTTT. The encoded protein is CASSPSWAAGLEAFF.

The rearrangement links TRBV7-8 to TRBJ2-3; no clear D gene. Germline CDR1 SGHVS, CDR2 FQNEAQ. Trimming cost V 2 bases and J 4 bases, with 13 bases left between them. The CDR3 is 15 residues long. CDR3 amino acids: CASSLPNTPSDTQYF. For the CDR3, the DNA is TGTGCCAGCAGCTTACCAAATACTCCTTCAGATACGCAGTATTTT.

The CDR3 DNA reads as TGTGCCAGCAGTCCGGGACCTGGAGGGCCCGGGGAGCTGTTTTTT. It specifies CASSPGPGGPGELFF. The genes are TRBV6-5 and TRBJ2-2, with D perhaps matching TRBD2 (6 bases). Germline values: CDR1 MNHEY, CDR2 SVGAGI. The CDR3 is made up of 15 amino acids. The V gene lost 5 bases and the J gene lost 6 bases, with 16 bases spanning the gap.

The J gene is TRBJ1-1, the V gene TRBV6-6; the D is unclear. V lost 6 bases, J lost 8 bases, and 10 bases lay in between. This CDR3 region has 11 residues. CDR1 is MNHNY and CDR2 is SVGAGI in the germline V gene (reference sequence). Here the CDR3 reads CASSLAGEAFF. The CDR3 DNA follows: TGTGCCAGCAGCCTAGCTGGGGAAGCTTTCTTT.

J is TRBJ2-7 and V is TRBV11-2; a weak D match, TRBD2 (5 bases). The germline CDR1 and CDR2 sequences are SGHAT and FQNNGV. This CDR3 is built from 18 residues. V lost 1 base to trimming and J lost 4 bases, with 23 bases between them. The chain's CDR3 is CASSLARPRAAEQYEQYF. The CDR3 nucleotides are TGTGCCAGCAGCTTAGCCCGCCCCCGGGCAGCGGAGCAATACGAGCAGTACTTC.

The chain couples TRBV6-1 to TRBJ1-1; D uncertain. The CDR3 sequence is 15 residues long. Trimming cost V 7 bases and J 1 base, with 16 bases left between them. The germline V gene encodes CDR1 MNHNS and CDR2 SASEGT. CDR3 DNA sequence: TGTGCCAGCACCCCTTGGCGGGTTGCGAACACTGAAGCTTTCTTT. Translating it yields CASTPWRVANTEAFF.

V and J are TRBV30 and TRBJ1-1; tentative D call: TRBD1 (6 bases). Trimming shortened V by 2 bases and J by 1 base, and 20 bases separated the two germline ends. There are 17 residues in the CDR3. The germline V gene encodes CDR1 GTSNPN and CDR2 SVGIG (reference sequence). CDR3 sequence reads: CAWSPPRGPSSNTEAFF. The CDR3, as DNA: TGTGCCTGGAGTCCCCCGCGGGGGCCCAGCTCGAACACTGAAGCTTTCTTT.

This clone was picked up one time. The gene calls are TRBV5-1 and TRBJ2-1, with D possibly matching TRBD2 (6 bases). The germline gives CDR1 SGHRS, CDR2 YFSETQ. Trimming took 0 bases from V and 5 from J, leaving 12 bases between them. This CDR3 has 15 amino acids. CDR3 residues: CASSLALSGHNEQFF. The CDR3, as DNA: TGCGCCAGCAGCTTGGCGTTGAGCGGGCACAATGAGCAGTTCTTC.

A single count supports this clone. This chain links TRBV27 with TRBJ2-3, with TRBD2 as a possible D gene (6 bases). V lost 7 bases and J 5 bases, leaving 13 bases between the germline ends. The germline V gene has CDR1 MNHEY and CDR2 SMNVEV (reference sequence). This CDR3 is 13 amino acids long. The CDR3 DNA sequence: TGTGCCAGCACGCGGGGAAGAGGAGATACGCAGTATTTT. Its protein product is CASTRGRGDTQYF.

V is TRBV6-1 and J is TRBJ2-7, with a possible D match to TRBD1 (6 bases). Trimming cost V 5 bases and J 0 bases, with 11 bases left between them. The CDR3 spans 14 residues. The germline gives CDR1 MNHNS, CDR2 SASEGT. The CDR3 protein is CASSWGTLSYEQYF. DNA for the CDR3: TGTGCCAGCAGTTGGGGGACACTCTCCTACGAGCAGTACTTC.

This clone has a single count. The chain uses TRBV5-1 and TRBJ2-3; possible D gene TRBD1, 6 bases. This CDR3 comprises 17 residues. Trimming removed 3 bases at V and 1 base at J, with 18 bases between. Germline CDR1 is SGHRS and CDR2 is YFSETQ. CDR3 DNA sequence: TGCGCCAGCAGCTCTGCCCGGGCGACAGGCCGCACAGATACGCAGTATTTT. This codes for CASSSARATGRTDTQYF.

In this sample, this clone turned up a few times. The chain employs TRBV5-1 and TRBJ1-3; TRBD1 agrees at 8 bases. The CDR3 spans 16 residues. Looked up from germline, CDR1 is SGHRS and CDR2 is YFSETQ. After removal of 2 bases from V and 2 bases from J, the junction contained 6 bases not matched to a gene. CDR3 sequence: CASSFQGATAGNTIYF. CDR3 bases: TGCGCCAGCAGCTTCCAGGGGGCGACAGCTGGAAACACCATATATTTT.

The chain links TRBV7-2 to TRBJ2-6, with unresolved D. V was shortened by 6 bases and J by 11 bases, with 20 bases between the two germline ends. The germline CDR1 and CDR2 sequences are SGHTA and FQGNSA. This CDR3 is built from 15 residues. The CDR3 region is CASSPTPSLSHVLTF. The CDR3 DNA reads as TGTGCCAGCAGTCCAACACCTTCTCTCTCCCACGTCCTGACTTTC.

This sequence joins TRBV27 and TRBJ2-7, with unresolved D. This CDR3 is 14 amino acids long. The germline V gene encodes CDR1 MNHEY and CDR2 SMNVEV (reference sequence). V lost 7 bases to trimming and J lost 5 bases, with 18 bases between them. Here the CDR3 reads CASKNAAVYDEQYF. The CDR3 region has the DNA TGTGCCAGCAAGAATGCGGCGGTGTACGACGAGCAGTACTTC.

This clone was picked up a small number of times. This chain links TRBV5-4 with TRBJ2-3, with 10 bases that match TRBD1. Germline V gene lookup returns CDR1 SGHNT and CDR2 YYREEE (reference sequence). The CDR3 runs to 15 residues. The V gene end was trimmed by 4 bases and the J gene end by 1 base; junction bases not matched to a gene: 3. The CDR3 region is CASSPGQGRTDTQYF. DNA of the CDR3: TGTGCCAGCAGCCCGGGACAGGGGCGCACAGATACGCAGTATTTT.

The chain recombines TRBV2 with TRBJ2-3; D perhaps matches TRBD1 (6 bases). V was clipped by 3 bases and J by 5 bases, with 21 bases between them. The CDR3 loop spans 17 amino acids. CDR1 and CDR2 (germline): SNHLY, FYNNEI. The chain's CDR3 is CASSDFPGTTERDTQYF. In DNA form, the CDR3 reads TGTGCCAGCAGTGATTTCCCCGGGACAACGGAAAGAGATACGCAGTATTTT.

The V call is TRBV7-2, the J call TRBJ2-1; D not resolved. Trimming left V 5 bases short and J 2 bases short, with 10 bases between. The germline V gene has CDR1 SGHTA and CDR2 FQGNSA. CDR3 length: 14 residues. The CDR3 is CASSPTYAYNEQFF. The CDR3 nucleotides are TGTGCCAGCAGCCCTACCTATGCCTACAATGAGCAGTTCTTC.

The chain couples TRBV30 to TRBJ2-1; 12 nucleotides match TRBD1. Trimming took 5 bases from V and 6 from J; bases not matched to a gene: 2. The CDR3 totals 13 residues. CDR1 and CDR2 (germline): GTSNPN, SVGIG (reference sequence). The CDR3, as DNA: TGTGCCTGGGGGACAGGGGGCGTCAATGAGCAGTTCTTC. Its translation: CAWGTGGVNEQFF.

The chain combines TRBV25-1 with TRBJ1-4; 8 positions agree with TRBD1. J gave up 7 bases and V 4 bases, and 5 bases lay outside the gene matches. CDR1 is MGHDK, CDR2 SYGVNS, per germline. This CDR3 comprises 14 residues. Here the CDR3 DNA reads TGTGCCAGCAGTGGGGACAGGAGTTTTGAAAAACTGTTTTTT. Amino acid sequence: CASSGDRSFEKLFF.

This chain connects TRBV30 to TRBJ2-1; D gene ambiguous. The CDR3 totals 11 residues. Trimming pared 3 bases from V and 5 bases from J, leaving 5 bases between. Germline values: CDR1 GTSNPN, CDR2 SVGIG (reference sequence). The CDR3 nucleotides are TGTGCCTGGAGCTATGACAATGAGCAGTTCTTC. Encoded protein: CAWSYDNEQFF.

The chain combines TRBV2 with TRBJ1-1, with D perhaps matching TRBD1 (5 bases). With 2 bases removed from V and 4 bases from J, the gap between germline ends came to 11 bases. The CDR3 runs to 14 residues. Germline CDR1 and CDR2: SNHLY and FYNNEI. CDR3 sequence (DNA): TGTGCCAGCAGTGAACGGGGCGGGGGCACTGAAGCTTTCTTT. As protein: CASSERGGGTEAFF.

This clone was recorded only once. The genes are TRBV7-9 and TRBJ2-2; 8 positions match TRBD1. The V and J ends lost 4 bases and 7 bases, in that order; junction bases with no gene match: 5. Germline V gene lookup returns CDR1 SEHNR and CDR2 FQNEAQ (reference sequence). This CDR3 is built from 14 residues. CDR3 nucleotide sequence: TGTGCCAGCAGCTCCCAGGGGGCGAACGGGGAGCTGTTTTTT. The encoded protein is CASSSQGANGELFF.

V and J are TRBV5-4 and TRBJ2-7; TRBD2 aligns across 10 bases. There are 16 residues in the CDR3. Trimming cost V 0 bases and J 2 bases; bases outside gene matches: 5. Germline loops: CDR1 SGHNT, CDR2 YYREEE (reference sequence). The CDR3 loop is CASSLGGTSVAYEQYF. The DNA for the CDR3 is TGTGCCAGCAGCTTGGGAGGGACTAGCGTGGCCTACGAGCAGTACTTC.

The chain carries TRBV2 and TRBJ2-3; a weak D match, TRBD2 (5 bases). Germline values: CDR1 SNHLY, CDR2 FYNNEI. CDR3 length: 12 amino acids. Between the trimmed V and J ends, which lost 7 bases and 2 bases, there was a span of 7 bases. CDR3 in amino acids: CASIATTDTQYF. The DNA of the CDR3 is TGTGCCAGCATAGCGACCACAGATACGCAGTATTTT.

The rearrangement links TRBV6-5 to TRBJ1-5; 10 nucleotides align to TRBD1. The CDR3 contains 15 residues. J gave up 5 bases and V 5 bases, and 6 bases lay outside the gene matches. Per the germline V gene, CDR1 is MNHEY and CDR2 is SVGAGI. CDR3 residues: CASSTRTGGDQPQHF. The CDR3 DNA reads as TGTGCCAGCAGTACCCGGACAGGGGGAGATCAGCCCCAGCATTTT.

The chain joins TRBV7-2 to TRBJ2-3; 7 nucleotides match TRBD2. Trimming removed 6 bases from V and 4 bases from J; junction bases left unmatched: 7. CDR3 length: 14 amino acids. Germline values: CDR1 SGHTA, CDR2 FQGNSA. The CDR3 reads CASSRTSDADTQYF. DNA of the CDR3: TGTGCCAGCAGTCGTACTAGCGATGCAGATACGCAGTATTTT.